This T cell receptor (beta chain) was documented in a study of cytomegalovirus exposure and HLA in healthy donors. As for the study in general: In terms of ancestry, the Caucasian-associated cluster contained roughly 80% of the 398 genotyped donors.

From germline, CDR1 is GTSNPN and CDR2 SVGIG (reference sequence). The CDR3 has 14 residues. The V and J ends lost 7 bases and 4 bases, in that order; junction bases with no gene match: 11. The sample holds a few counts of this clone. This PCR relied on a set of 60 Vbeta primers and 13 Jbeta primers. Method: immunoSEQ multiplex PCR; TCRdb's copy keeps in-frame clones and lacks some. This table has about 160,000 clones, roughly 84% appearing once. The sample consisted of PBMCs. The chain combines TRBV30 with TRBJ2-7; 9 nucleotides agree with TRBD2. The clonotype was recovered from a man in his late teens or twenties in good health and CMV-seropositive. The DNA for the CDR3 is TGTGCCTCACAACGGGGTAGCGGGGGATACGAGCAGTACTTC. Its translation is CASQRGSGGYEQYF.